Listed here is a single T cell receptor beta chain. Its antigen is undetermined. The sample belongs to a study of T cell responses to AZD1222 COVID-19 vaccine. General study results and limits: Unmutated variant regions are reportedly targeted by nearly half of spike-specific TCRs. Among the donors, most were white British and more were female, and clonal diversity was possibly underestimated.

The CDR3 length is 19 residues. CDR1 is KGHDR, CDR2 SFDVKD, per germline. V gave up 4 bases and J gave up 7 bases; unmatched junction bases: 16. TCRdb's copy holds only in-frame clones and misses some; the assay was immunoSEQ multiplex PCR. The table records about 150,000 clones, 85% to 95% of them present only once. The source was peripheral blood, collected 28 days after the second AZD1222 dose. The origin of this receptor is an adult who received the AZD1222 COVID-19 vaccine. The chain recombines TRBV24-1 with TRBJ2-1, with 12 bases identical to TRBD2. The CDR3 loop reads CATSDTTSGRGGQLNEQFF. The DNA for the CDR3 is TGTGCCACCAGTGACACGACTAGCGGGAGAGGTGGGCAGTTGAATGAGCAGTTCTTC.